The T cell receptor beta chain described here comes from a study of blood T cells in healthy people across ages. Study outcomes and limitations: Long-lived donors exceeded aged donors in naive CD4+ cells and diversity. Older age coincided with a roughly linear decline in TCR beta diversity per million T cells.

Each of the donors had roughly 10 milliliters of peripheral blood drawn into EDTA-treated Vacutainer tubes. With regard to this clonotype: What it recognizes is unknown.

The use of a sample-barcoded 5' primer and a J-beta primer mix characterized a second PCR of about 7 to 12 cycles. CDR3-containing paired-end reads numbered at least 3 million in each sample. TCRdb recomputed calls from the 5' RACE reads with MiXCR, one row per CDR3 protein. The table records hundreds of thousands of distinct CDR3 sequences, 58% of them present only once. Trimming cost V 0 bases and J 1 base, with 8 bases left between them. The germline gives CDR1 SGDLS, CDR2 YYNGEE. The CDR3 is 15 amino acids. The chain links TRBV9 to TRBJ2-1, with a tentative D call TRBD2 (5 bases). The clonotype was recovered from a man aged 25 to 40 in good health. Sequencing used blood. CDR3 region: CASSVDGDSYNEQFF. The CDR3 nucleotides are TGTGCCAGCAGCGTAGACGGGGATTCCTACAATGAGCAGTTCTTC.